Only a few counts were recorded for the clone carrying this T cell receptor beta chain. Its cognate antigen is unknown. The sample comes from a study of shared clonotypes between healthy human individuals. The table came from immunoSEQ multiplex PCR; TCRdb's copy has only in-frame clones and leaves some out. This table holds hundreds of thousands of clones, about three quarters found once. Notes on the study in general: The study's rarefaction showed incomplete sorted-subset sequencing despite large depth. Across a handful of donors, naive CD4 shared 4.5% to 6%, naive CD8 under 4%, memory CD4 2.3%, memory CD8 0.4% to 0.5%. The donor pool, a small one, limited the genetic and exposure-history diversity represented.

The sample comprised memory CD4+ T cells sorted from blood. Documented subset: CD45RA-negative fraction. This clonotype originated in a woman aged 25 to 39 in good health.

As DNA, the CDR3 is TGTGCCAGCAGTTTGGTTGACATGAGCAATCAGCCCCAGCATTTT. It is translated as CASSLVDMSNQPQHF. The genes are TRBV28 and TRBJ1-5; unclear D gene. Germline CDR1 is MDHEN and CDR2 is SYDVKM. The CDR3 runs 15 residues. V shed 3 bases and J shed 1 base, with 10 bases lying between them.